These T cell receptor beta chains were read from a single sample in a study of regulatory T cells in long-lasting Graves disease. One entry per CDR3 protein, called by TCRdb with MiXCR from the multiplex PCR reads. The sample yields approximately 470,000 distinct CDR3 sequences, around 15% seen once. The sample was also reused in another study, on T cells in Graves' hyperthyroidism and ophthalmopathy.

Source: peripheral blood mononuclear cells (PBMCs), taken at new diagnosis, from a patient treated with antithyroid drugs. These receptors were obtained from a man aged 35 to 55 with Graves disease. The conserved cysteine and the conserved F or W are not part of the CDR3 here. A D gene is named only where the DNA matches it firmly. Clone size appears in some rows only: once, few, many, or a class for an expanded clone.

j_gene,v_gene,abundance,d_gene,CDR3aa
TRBJ1-1,TRBV19,few,NA,ASSIPGTLNTEAF
TRBJ2-4,TRBV19,NA,TRBD2,ASTLGAGVAKNIQY
TRBJ1-2,TRBV4-1,few,TRBD1,ASSQEPGQGKYGYT
TRBJ2-7,TRBV10-1,many,TRBD1,ASSEGRGLSYEQY
TRBJ2-1,TRBV12-5,few,NA,ASQQGEAYNEQF
TRBJ1-6,TRBV27,many,NA,ASSLPNNSPLH
TRBJ2-1,TRBV28,NA,TRBD2,ASSFQAGSSYNEQF
TRBJ1-4,TRBV5-1,NA,NA,ASSLVGKGEKLF
TRBJ2-7,TRBV28,few,NA,ASSLSKRLTYEQY
TRBJ2-1,TRBV6-2/TRBV6-3,NA,TRBD2,ASSPGLAAARQF
TRBJ2-1,TRBV20-1,many,TRBD2,SARDRTGGSYNEQF
TRBJ1-4,TRBV29-1,NA,TRBD1,SVRSAGGEKLF
TRBJ1-1,TRBV7-9,NA,NA,ASSLGTPRDTEAF
TRBJ1-2,TRBV20-1,many,TRBD1,SAPTGEGGYT
TRBJ2-7,TRBV12-3/TRBV12-4,many,NA,ASSLVLHPDYEQY